The 4 T cell receptor beta chains presented below share a single source sample, sequenced in a study of tumor and adjacent non-tumor tissue in lung cancer listed by TCRdb under 2018. RNA was isolated from bulk unsorted tissue, and RNA quality was assessed with a NanoDrop ND-1000 and an Agilent 2100. Libraries were made using multiplex PCR. Sequenced on an Illumina HiSeq 2500. TCRbeta libraries were constructed through three rounds of nested PCR with primers (Table S4) according to protocols adapted from ARM-PCR. TCRdb trimmed the raw reads at Q25, called clones with MiXCR and kept productive beta chains. Each CDR3 protein gets just one entry, which takes the most common genes and DNA from the rows behind it. Here the sample has over 85,000 distinct CDR3 sequences; 84% occur a single time. The ten largest account for about 23% of the sample. What was sequenced was lung tumor tissue. The origin of the receptors is a man aged 70 or older with non-small cell lung cancer.

As regards this clonotype: Lacking the conserved final phenylalanine or tryptophan, this CDR3 likely reflects a read error. The chain has TRBV4-2 and TRBJ2-7; perhaps D is TRBD1 or TRBD2 (5 bases each). CDR1 is LGHNA, CDR2 YNFKEQ, per germline. The CDR3 is 16 amino acids. CDR3 DNA sequence: TGTGCCAACAGCCATACGACGGGACCGAGAGCTGGCGAGCAGTACCTC. It encodes CANSHTTGPRAGEQYL.

This clonotype was counted only a few times. This CDR3 fails to terminate in the conserved phenylalanine or tryptophan, so it likely reflects a read error. V usage is TRBV11-3 and J usage is TRBJ2-1, with 14 bases identical to TRBD2. The CDR3 totals 17 residues. Looked up from germline, CDR1 is SGHNT and CDR2 is YENEEA. The CDR3 region is CYSSLLGTSGGYNEQFS. For the CDR3, the DNA is TGTTACAGCAGCCTCCTAGGGACTAGCGGGGGCTACAATGAGCAGTTCTCC.

This clonotype was observed at least ten times. The chain employs TRBV18 and TRBJ2-1; 7 bases line up with TRBD2. V lost 2 bases and J lost 2; bases outside the gene matches: 3. CDR1 and CDR2 from the germline V gene are KGHSH and LQKENI. The CDR3 runs to 15 residues. The CDR3 region has the DNA TGTGCCAGCTCACCAGCTAGCGGAACCTACAATGAGCAGTTCTTC. Encoded protein: CASSPASGTYNEQFF.

Of note for this clonotype: Without the conserved terminal phenylalanine or tryptophan, this CDR3 likely stems from a read error. This chain joins TRBV6-2 or TRBV6-3 and TRBJ1-5; maybe TRBD1 (6 bases). The CDR3 length is 14 residues. From germline, CDR1 is MNHEY and CDR2 SVGEGT. The V gene lost 6 bases and the J gene lost 4 bases, with 13 bases spanning the gap. This CDR3 is CASRYHRENQPQHY. The DNA of the CDR3 is TGTGCCAGCAGATATCACAGGGAAAATCAGCCCCAGCATTAT.